This TCR beta chain was recorded in a study of metastatic and nonmetastatic thyroid tumors. Sample share makes this clone medium-sized (0.01 to 0.1%). CDR1 SGHAT and CDR2 FQNNGV come from the germline V gene. Trimming removed 3 bases from V and 6 bases from J; junction bases left unmatched: 13. The length of the CDR3 is 16 residues. TCRdb redid the clone calls on the PCR reads using MiXCR. The sample holds 20,000 to 25,000 clones; approximately 14% are singletons and the top ten take 14%. All patients were treatment-naive before thyroid surgery. Specimen: tumor tissue. This sequence joins TRBV11-2 and TRBJ2-7; TRBD1 matches at 8 bases. The sequence derives from a female donor with papillary thyroid cancer or a benign thyroid nodule (not recorded which). Some clones in this sample may be carry-over from other donors' samples. CDR3: CASSLELDRVVSEQYF. In DNA, the CDR3 is TGTGCCAGCAGCTTGGAATTGGACAGGGTAGTTTCCGAGCAGTACTTC.